This T cell receptor (beta chain) was identified in a study of cytomegalovirus exposure and HLA in healthy donors. PCR employed 60 Vbeta and 13 Jbeta primers. Only in-frame clones appear in the TCRdb table, and some are missing; sequencing was by immunoSEQ multiplex PCR. The data hold more than 150,000 clones, with 65% to 85% observed a single time. Germline CDR1 and CDR2: PRHDT and FYEKMQ (reference sequence). The ends were cut back, 5 bases at V and 4 bases at J, with 15 bases in the middle. This CDR3 comprises 14 residues. This TCR came from a girl aged 5-17 years in good health and CMV-seropositive. Sequencing input: PBMCs. The chain joins TRBV13 to TRBJ2-7, with a possible D match to TRBD2 (6 bases). CDR3 loop: CASSPRLGGYEQYF. Here the CDR3 DNA reads TGTGCCAGCAGCCCCCGACTGGGGGGATACGAGCAGTACTTC.